A selection of T cell receptor beta chains follows, all from one sample in a study of post-analysis software for immune sequencing data. One entry per CDR3 protein, called by TCRdb with MiXCR from the PCR reads. The table lists about 770,000 distinct CDR3 sequences, under 60% of them singletons. Input material: blood. These receptors all stem from a girl under 18 with multiple sclerosis. Both conserved end residues are part of each CDR3. Fields, in order: clone size, D gene, V gene, J gene, CDR3 protein, CDR3 DNA. D genes are given only for firm matches. Rows may omit the clone size; those that give it use once, few, many or a size class.

NA	TRBD1	TRBV7-6	TRBJ1-2	CASSLVETGGAYGYTF	TGTGCCAGCAGCTTAGTTGAAACAGGGGGCGCGTATGGCTACACCTTC
NA	NA	TRBV4-3	TRBJ1-4	CASSLRTRGEKLFF	TGCGCCAGCAGCCTACGGACACGAGGGGAAAAACTGTTTTTT
NA	TRBD1	TRBV4-2	TRBJ2-2	CASSHGLQGANTGELFF	TGTGCCAGCAGCCACGGTTTACAGGGGGCGAACACCGGGGAGCTGTTTTTT
NA	NA	TRBV20-1	TRBJ2-1	CSARGPDRYNEQFF	TGCAGTGCTAGAGGTCCAGACAGGTACAATGAGCAGTTCTTC
NA	NA	TRBV3-1	TRBJ2-1	CASSQNRVRIGKGSYNEQFF	TGTGCCAGCAGCCAAAACAGGGTGAGGATTGGGAAGGGCTCCTACAATGAGCAGTTCTTC
NA	NA	TRBV9	TRBJ1-2	CASGGIKDGYTF	TGTGCCAGCGGGGGGATCAAAGATGGCTACACCTTC
once	TRBD2	TRBV4-2	TRBJ2-1	CASSPSDPALAYNEQFF	TGTGCCAGCAGCCCGTCGGACCCGGCACTAGCGTACAATGAGCAGTTCTTC
NA	TRBD2	TRBV12-3/TRBV12-4	TRBJ2-1	CASSLLRLAGGDEQFF	TGTGCCAGCAGTTTATTGAGACTAGCGGGAGGGGATGAGCAGTTCTTC
NA	TRBD2	TRBV12-3/TRBV12-4	TRBJ2-3	CASSIGLAKADTQYF	TGTGCCAGCAGTATCGGACTAGCGAAGGCAGATACGCAGTATTTT
NA	TRBD2	TRBV12-3/TRBV12-4	TRBJ2-1	CASTQGTSGSYNEQFF	TGTGCCAGCACCCAAGGGACTAGCGGGAGTTACAATGAGCAGTTCTTC
NA	TRBD1	TRBV7-2	TRBJ2-5	CASSFTGGAGETQYF	TGTGCCAGCAGCTTCACAGGGGGCGCGGGAGAGACCCAGTACTTC
few	NA	TRBV29-1	TRBJ2-5	CSAGQQETQYF	TGCAGCGCTGGACAGCAAGAGACCCAGTACTTC
few	NA	TRBV28	TRBJ2-5	CASSRVLEQYF	TGTGCCAGCAGCCGAGTGTTGGAGCAGTACTTC
NA	TRBD2	TRBV7-8	TRBJ2-2	CASSLGGTTNTGELFF	TGTGCCAGCAGCTTAGGCGGGACTACGAACACCGGGGAGCTGTTTTTT
NA	NA	TRBV27	TRBJ2-7	CASSPVAGYEQYF	TGTGCCAGCAGTCCGGTCGCTGGCTACGAGCAGTACTTC